This T cell receptor beta chain was obtained from a study of blood T cell repertoires in COVID-19. Study-wide context: Sources were T cells, B-cell-depleted T cells, or PBMCs; the material itself was cDNA or gDNA.

As handled by the study authors: Using reference gene primer amplification, nucleated cell counts were estimated. Generated by immunoSEQ multiplex PCR, the TCRdb table keeps only in-frame clones and is missing some. The V and J calls and the clone size are those of that table, but D and trimming were determined from the DNA. The sample consists of about 140,000 clones, about 80% of them appearing once. Per germline, CDR1 SGHRS and CDR2 YFSETQ. The CDR3 length is 16 residues. The V gene lost 7 bases and the J gene lost 1 base, with 17 bases spanning the gap. Sequencing was performed on peripheral blood. The chain carries TRBV5-1 and TRBJ2-2; D is unresolved. This sequence was found in a human donor in a cohort sampled during active COVID-19. This CDR3 is CASGQWALENTGELFF. In DNA form, the CDR3 reads TGCGCCAGCGGTCAATGGGCCCTCGAGAACACCGGGGAGCTGTTTTTT.